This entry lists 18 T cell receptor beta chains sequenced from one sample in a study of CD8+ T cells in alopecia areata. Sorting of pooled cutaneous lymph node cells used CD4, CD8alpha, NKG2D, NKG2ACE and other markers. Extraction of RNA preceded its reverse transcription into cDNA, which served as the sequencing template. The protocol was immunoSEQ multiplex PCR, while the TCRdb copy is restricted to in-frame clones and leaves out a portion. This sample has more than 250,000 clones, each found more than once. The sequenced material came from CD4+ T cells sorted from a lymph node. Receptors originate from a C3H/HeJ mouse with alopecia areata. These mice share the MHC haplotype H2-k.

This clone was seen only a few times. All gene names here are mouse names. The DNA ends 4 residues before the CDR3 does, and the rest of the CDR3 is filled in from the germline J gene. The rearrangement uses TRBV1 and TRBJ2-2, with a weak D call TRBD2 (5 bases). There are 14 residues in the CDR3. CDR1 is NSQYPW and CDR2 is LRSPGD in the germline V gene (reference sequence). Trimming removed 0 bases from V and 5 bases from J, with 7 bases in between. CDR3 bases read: TGCACCTGCAGTGCAGATGGGGTGACCGGG. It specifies CTCSADGVTG. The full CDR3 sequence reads CTCSADGVTGQLYF.

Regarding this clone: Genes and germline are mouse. The CDR3 region is CASRRQGAQDTQYF. The DNA read from the CDR3 is TGTGCCAGCAGGCGACAGGGGGCTCAAGAC. The chain recombines TRBV13-3 with TRBJ2-5; 10 bases are shared with TRBD1. The read ends 4 residues shy of where the CDR3 ends; the end is completed using the germline J gene. From germline, CDR1 is NNHDY and CDR2 SYVADS. The CDR3 spans 14 residues. The J segment lost 3 bases and the V segment lost 5 bases, leaving 3 bases of the junction unmatched.

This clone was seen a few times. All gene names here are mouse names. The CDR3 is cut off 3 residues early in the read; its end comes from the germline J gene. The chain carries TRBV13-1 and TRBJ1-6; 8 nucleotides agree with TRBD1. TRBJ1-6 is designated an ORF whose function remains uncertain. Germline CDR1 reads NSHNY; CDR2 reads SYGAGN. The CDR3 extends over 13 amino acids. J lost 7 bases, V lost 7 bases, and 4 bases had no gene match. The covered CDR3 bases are TGTGCCAGCCAACAGGGGGAGAATTCGCCC. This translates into CASQQGENSP. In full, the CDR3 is CASQQGENSPLYF.

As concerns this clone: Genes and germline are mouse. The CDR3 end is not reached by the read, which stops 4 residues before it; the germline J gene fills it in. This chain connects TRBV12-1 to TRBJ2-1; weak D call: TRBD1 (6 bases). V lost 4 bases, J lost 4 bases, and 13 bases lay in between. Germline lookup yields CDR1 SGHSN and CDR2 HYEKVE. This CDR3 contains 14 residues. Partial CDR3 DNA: TGTGCCAGCTCCGTACAGGGAGGGTATGCT. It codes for CASSVQGGYA. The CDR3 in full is CASSVQGGYAEQFF.

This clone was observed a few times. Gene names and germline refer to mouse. CDR3: CASSQEAGAFAEQFF. CDR3 bases read: TGTGCCAGCAGCCAAGAGGCAGGGGCCTTTGCT. This chain uses TRBV5 with TRBJ2-1; D may be TRBD1 (6 bases). The CDR3 goes on 4 residues after the read ends, and that part is filled in from the germline J gene. Germline V gives CDR1 LGHNA, CDR2 YNLKQL (reference sequence). V was cut by 0 bases and J by 6 bases, with 12 bases left in between. The CDR3 extends over 15 amino acids.

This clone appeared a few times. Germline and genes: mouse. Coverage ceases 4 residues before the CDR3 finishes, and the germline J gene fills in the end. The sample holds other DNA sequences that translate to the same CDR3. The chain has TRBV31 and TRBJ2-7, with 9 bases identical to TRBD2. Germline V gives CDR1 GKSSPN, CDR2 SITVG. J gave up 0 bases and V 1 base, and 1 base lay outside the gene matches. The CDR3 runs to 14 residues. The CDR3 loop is CAWSPGGGSYEQYF. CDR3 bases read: TGTGCCTGGAGTCCTGGGGGGGGCTCCTAT.

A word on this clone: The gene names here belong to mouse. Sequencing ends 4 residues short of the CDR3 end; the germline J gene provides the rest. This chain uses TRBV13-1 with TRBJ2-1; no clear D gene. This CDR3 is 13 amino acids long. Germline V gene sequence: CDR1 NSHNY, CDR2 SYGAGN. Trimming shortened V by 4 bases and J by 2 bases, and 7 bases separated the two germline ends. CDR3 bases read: TGTGCCAGCAGTCCAGGATACTATGCT. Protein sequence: CASSPGYYA. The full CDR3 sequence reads CASSPGYYAEQFF.

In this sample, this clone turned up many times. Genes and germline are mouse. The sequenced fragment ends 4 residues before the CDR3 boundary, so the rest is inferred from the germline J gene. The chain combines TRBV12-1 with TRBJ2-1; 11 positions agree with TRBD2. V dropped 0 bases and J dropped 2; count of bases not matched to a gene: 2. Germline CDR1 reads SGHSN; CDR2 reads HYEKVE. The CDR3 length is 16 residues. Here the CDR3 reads CASSLPGLGDYAEQFF. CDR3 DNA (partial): TGTGCCAGCTCTCTCCCGGGACTGGGGGACTATGCT.

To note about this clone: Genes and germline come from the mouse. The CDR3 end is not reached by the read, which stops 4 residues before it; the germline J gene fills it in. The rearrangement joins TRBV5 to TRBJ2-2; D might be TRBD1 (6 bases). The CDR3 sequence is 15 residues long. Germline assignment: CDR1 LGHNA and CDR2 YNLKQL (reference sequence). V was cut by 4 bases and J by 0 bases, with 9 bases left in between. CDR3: CASSPQGTNTGQLYF. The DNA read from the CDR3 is TGTGCCAGCAGCCCTCAGGGGACAAACACCGGG.

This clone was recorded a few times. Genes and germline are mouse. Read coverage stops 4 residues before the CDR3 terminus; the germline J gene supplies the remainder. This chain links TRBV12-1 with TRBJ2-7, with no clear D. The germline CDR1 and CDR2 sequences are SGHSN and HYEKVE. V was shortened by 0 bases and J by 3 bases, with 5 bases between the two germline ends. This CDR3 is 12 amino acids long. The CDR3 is CASSLVVYEQYF. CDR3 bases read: TGTGCCAGCTCTCTCGTGGTCTAT.

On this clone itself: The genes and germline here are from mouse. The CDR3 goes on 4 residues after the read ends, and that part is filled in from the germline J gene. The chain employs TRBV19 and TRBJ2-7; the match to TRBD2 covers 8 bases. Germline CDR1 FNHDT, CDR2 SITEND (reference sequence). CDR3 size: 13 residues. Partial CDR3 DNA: TGTGCCAGCAGGGGCTGGGGGGATTAT. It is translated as CASRGWGDY. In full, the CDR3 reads CASRGWGDYEQYF.

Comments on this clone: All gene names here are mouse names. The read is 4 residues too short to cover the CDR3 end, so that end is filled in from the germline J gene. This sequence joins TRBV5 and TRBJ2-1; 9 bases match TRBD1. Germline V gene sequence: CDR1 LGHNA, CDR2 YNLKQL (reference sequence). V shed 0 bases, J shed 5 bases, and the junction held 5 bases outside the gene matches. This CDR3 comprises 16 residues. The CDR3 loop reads CASSQDRDREDAEQFF. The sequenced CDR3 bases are TGTGCCAGCAGCCAAGACCGGGACAGGGAGGATGCT.

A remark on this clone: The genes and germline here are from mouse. The sequenced part of the CDR3 DNA is TGTGCTAGCAGTAACAGGGGTCAAAAC. This codes for CASSNRGQN. The whole CDR3 sequence is CASSNRGQNTLYF. The V and J genes are TRBV17 and TRBJ2-4; D possibly corresponds to TRBD1 (6 bases). Read data end 4 residues before the CDR3 end; the end is taken from the germline J gene. The germline CDR1 and CDR2 sequences are MNHDT and YYDKIL. The ends were cut back, 4 bases at V and 1 base at J, with 6 bases in the middle. The CDR3 runs 13 residues.

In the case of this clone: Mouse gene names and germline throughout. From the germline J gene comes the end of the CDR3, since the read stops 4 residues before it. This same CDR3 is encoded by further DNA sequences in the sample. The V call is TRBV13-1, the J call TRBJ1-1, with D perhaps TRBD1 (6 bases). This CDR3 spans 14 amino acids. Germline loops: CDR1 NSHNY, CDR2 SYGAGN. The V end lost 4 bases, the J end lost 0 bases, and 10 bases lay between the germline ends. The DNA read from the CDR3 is TGTGCCAGCAGTCCGGACAGTGCAAACACA. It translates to CASSPDSANT. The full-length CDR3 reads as CASSPDSANTEVFF.

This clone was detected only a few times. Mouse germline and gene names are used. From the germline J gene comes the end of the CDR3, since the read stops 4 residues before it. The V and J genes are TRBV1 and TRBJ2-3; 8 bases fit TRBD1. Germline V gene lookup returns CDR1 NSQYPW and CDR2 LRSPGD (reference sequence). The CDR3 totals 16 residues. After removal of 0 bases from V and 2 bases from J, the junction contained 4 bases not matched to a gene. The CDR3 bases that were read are TGCACCTGCAGTGCAGAAAGGACAGGGTTTGCAGAA. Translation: CTCSAERTGFAE. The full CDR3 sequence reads CTCSAERTGFAETLYF.

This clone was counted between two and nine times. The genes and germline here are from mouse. CDR3 DNA, as far as it was read: TGTGCCAGCGGTGATCTGGGGGCC. It codes for CASGDLGA. The CDR3 reads in full as CASGDLGADYTF. The chain recombines TRBV13-2 with TRBJ1-2; D is possibly TRBD1 (5 bases). The read comes to an end 4 residues before the CDR3 does, leaving the germline J gene to fill in the end. The CDR3 consists of 12 residues. CDR1 and CDR2 from the germline V gene are NNHNN and SYGAGS (reference sequence).

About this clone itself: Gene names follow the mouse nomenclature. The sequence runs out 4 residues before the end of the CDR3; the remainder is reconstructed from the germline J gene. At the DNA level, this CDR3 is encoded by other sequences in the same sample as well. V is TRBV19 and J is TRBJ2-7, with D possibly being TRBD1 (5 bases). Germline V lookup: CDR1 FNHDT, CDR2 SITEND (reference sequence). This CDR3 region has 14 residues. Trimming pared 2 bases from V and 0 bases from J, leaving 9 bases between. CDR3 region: CASSIRQSSYEQYF. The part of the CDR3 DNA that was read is TGTGCCAGCAGTATTCGACAGAGCTCCTAT.

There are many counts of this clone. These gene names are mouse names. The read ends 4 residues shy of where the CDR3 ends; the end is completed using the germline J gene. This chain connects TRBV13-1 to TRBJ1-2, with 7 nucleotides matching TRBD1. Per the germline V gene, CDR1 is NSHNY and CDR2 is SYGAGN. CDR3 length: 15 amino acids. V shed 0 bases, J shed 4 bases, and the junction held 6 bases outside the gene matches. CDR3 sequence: CASSDAGGAVSDYTF. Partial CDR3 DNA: TGTGCCAGCAGTGATGCAGGGGGGGCGGTCTCC.